This is a list of T cell receptor beta chains from one sample in a study of blood T cell repertoires in COVID-19. Sequenced by immunoSEQ multiplex PCR; TCRdb stores in-frame clones only, minus some. The sample consists of roughly 250,000 clones, about 90% of them appearing once. The sequencing input was peripheral blood. The receptors shown here come from a woman aged 40 to 50 with acute or convalescent COVID-19. Each CDR3 is given with its conserved first and last residue. A D gene is named only where the DNA matches it firmly. Rows give clone size only sometimes, using once, few, many, or a class for an expanded clone.

>TRBJ1-6|TRBD1|.|TRBV19
TGTGCCAGTAGCCGGGGACAGGGGCCCGTTAATTCACCCCTCCACTTT
CASSRGQGPVNSPLHF
>TRBJ1-2|TRBD1|once|TRBV12-3/TRBV12-4
TGTGCCAGCACCCTTACAGGGGGCGCTGGCTACACCTTC
CASTLTGGAGYTF
>TRBJ1-4|TRBD1|.|TRBV2
TGTGCCAGCAGGGAAAGACAGGGGGCTAGAGGTGAAAAACTGTTTTTT
CASRERQGARGEKLFF
>TRBJ1-2|.|.|TRBV30
TGTGCCTGGAGTGTAGCGAACACCGCATACCTCTCCTATGGCTACACCTTC
CAWSVANTAYLSYGYTF
>TRBJ1-2|.|few|TRBV10-3
TGTGCCATCAGTGAGTTCACTGGGGCATACTATGGCTACACCTTC
CAISEFTGAYYGYTF
>TRBJ2-2|TRBD2|.|TRBV3-1/TRBV3-2
TGTGCCAGCAGCTACTATCCTAGCGGGGGTAACACCGGGGAGCTGTTTTTT
CASSYYPSGGNTGELFF
>TRBJ1-4|TRBD1|.|TRBV18
TGTGCCAGCTCCGCCGACAGGGAGAGGGGACGCGGTGAAAAACTGTTTTTT
CASSADRERGRGEKLFF
>TRBJ1-2|.|.|TRBV7-8
TGTGCCAGCAGCTTAAACACAGATGGCTACACCTTC
CASSLNTDGYTF
>TRBJ2-3|TRBD2|.|TRBV30
TGTGCCTGGAGTGTACGAGCGGGGACCACAGATACGCAGTATTTT
CAWSVRAGTTDTQYF
>TRBJ1-1|TRBD1|.|TRBV5-1
TGCGCCAGCCGGAAGACAGGGACGGGGACTGAAGCTTTCTTT
CASRKTGTGTEAFF
>TRBJ2-5|.|.|TRBV3-1/TRBV3-2
TGTGCCAGCAGCCAAGCTCAGACCCAGTACTTC
CASSQAQTQYF
>TRBJ2-3|TRBD1|once|TRBV7-6
TGTGCCAGCAGCTTAGCGGTTCAGGGGGCGAGCTACAGCACAGATACGCAGTATTTT
CASSLAVQGASYSTDTQYF
>TRBJ1-1|TRBD1|.|TRBV6-6
TGTGCCAGCAGACCTACCGGGACAGGGGGCACTGAAGCTTTCTTT
CASRPTGTGGTEAFF
>TRBJ1-6|.|.|TRBV27
TGTGCCGGCAGTTTACGGCCGGGACTCCTGAGCTCCTATAATTCACCCCTCCACTTT
CAGSLRPGLLSSYNSPLHF
>TRBJ1-1|.|.|TRBV27
TGTGCCAGCAGTCGCGAATACAGGGAATATAGGATGAACACTGAAGCTTTCTTT
CASSREYREYRMNTEAFF